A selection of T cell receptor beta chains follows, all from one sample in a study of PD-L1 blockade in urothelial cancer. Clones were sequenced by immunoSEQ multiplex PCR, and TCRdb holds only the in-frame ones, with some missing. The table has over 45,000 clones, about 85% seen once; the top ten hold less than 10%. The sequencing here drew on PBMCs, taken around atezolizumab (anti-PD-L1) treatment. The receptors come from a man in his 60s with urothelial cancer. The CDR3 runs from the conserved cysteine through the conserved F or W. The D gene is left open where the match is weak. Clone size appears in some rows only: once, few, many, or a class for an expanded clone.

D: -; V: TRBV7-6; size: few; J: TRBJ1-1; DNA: TGTGCCAGCAGCTTCGGGGGGTTGGGCACTGAAGCTTTCTTT; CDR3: CASSFGGLGTEAFF
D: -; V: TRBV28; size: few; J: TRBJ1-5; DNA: TGTGCCAGCGGTCCCAGGGCGTACAATCAGCCCCAGCATTTT; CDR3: CASGPRAYNQPQHF
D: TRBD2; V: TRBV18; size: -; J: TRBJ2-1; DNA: TGTGCCAGCTCACCAGACCCAGCGGGGGGGCGTAATGAGCAGTTCTTC; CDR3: CASSPDPAGGRNEQFF
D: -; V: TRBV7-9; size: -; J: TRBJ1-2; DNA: TGTGCCAGCAGCAGGGATCAGGGTGTTACCGTCTACACCTTC; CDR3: CASSRDQGVTVYTF
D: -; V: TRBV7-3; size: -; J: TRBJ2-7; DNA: TGTGCCAGCAGCTTAGGAGGCTTGGAGAGCTACGAGCAGTACTTC; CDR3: CASSLGGLESYEQYF
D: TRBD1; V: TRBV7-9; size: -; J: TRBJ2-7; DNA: TGTGCCAGCAGCCGGGGACAGGCATCGGGGGAGCAGTACTTC; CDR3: CASSRGQASGEQYF
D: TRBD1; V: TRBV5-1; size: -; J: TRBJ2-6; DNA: TGCGCCAGCAGGGTTCAGGGACAGGGGGCCGGGGCCAACGTCCTGACTTTC; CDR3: CASRVQGQGAGANVLTF
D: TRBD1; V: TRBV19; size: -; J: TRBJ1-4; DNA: TGTGCCAGTAGCCAGGGGGCTGCTAATGAAAAACTGTTTTTT; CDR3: CASSQGAANEKLFF
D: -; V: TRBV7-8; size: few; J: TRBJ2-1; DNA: TGTGCCAGCAGCTTAGGTTTCCCTAATGAGCAGTTCTTC; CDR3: CASSLGFPNEQFF
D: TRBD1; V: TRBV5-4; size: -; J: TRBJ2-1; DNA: TGTGCCAGCAGCGAGGACAGGGAGGATGAGCAGTTCTTC; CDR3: CASSEDREDEQFF
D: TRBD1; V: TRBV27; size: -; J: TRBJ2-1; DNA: TGTGCCAGCAGTTCCAGGACAGGGGGGCGCTACAATGAGCAGTTCTTC; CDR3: CASSSRTGGRYNEQFF
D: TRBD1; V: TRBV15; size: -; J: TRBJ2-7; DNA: TGTGCCACCAGCAGAGATGGAACAGGGGGGTACAACGAGCAGTACTTC; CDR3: CATSRDGTGGYNEQYF
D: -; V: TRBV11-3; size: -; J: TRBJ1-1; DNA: TGTGCCAGCAGCTTTCAGGAGAACACTGAAGCTTTCTTT; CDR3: CASSFQENTEAFF
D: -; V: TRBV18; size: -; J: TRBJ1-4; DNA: TGTGCCAGCTCACCACCTGGAGGGACTGCAACTAATGAAAAACTGTTTTTT; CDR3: CASSPPGGTATNEKLFF
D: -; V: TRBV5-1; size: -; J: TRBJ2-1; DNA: TGCGCCAGCAGCCGACTAGACAACAATGAGCAGTTCTTC; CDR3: CASSRLDNNEQFF
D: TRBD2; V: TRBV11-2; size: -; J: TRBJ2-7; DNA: TGTGCCAGCAGCCCAGGGATTAGCGGGGCGTCCTACGAGCAGTACTTC; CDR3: CASSPGISGASYEQYF
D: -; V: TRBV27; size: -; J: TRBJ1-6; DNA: TGTGCCAGCAGGTATACCGGGACAAAAGTCGCCTATAATTCACCCCTCCACTTT; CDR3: CASRYTGTKVAYNSPLHF
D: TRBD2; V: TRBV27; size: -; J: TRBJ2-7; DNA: TGTGCCAGCAGTATGAGCGGGGGGGTCTCCTACGAGCAGTACTTC; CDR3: CASSMSGGVSYEQYF
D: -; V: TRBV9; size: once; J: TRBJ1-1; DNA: TGTGCCAGCAGCGTATTAGGGGGGGGGACTGAAGCTTTCTTT; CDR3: CASSVLGGGTEAFF
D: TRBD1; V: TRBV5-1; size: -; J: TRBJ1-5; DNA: TGCGCCAGCAGCCCGGGGACAGTCAATCAGCCCCAGCATTTT; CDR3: CASSPGTVNQPQHF
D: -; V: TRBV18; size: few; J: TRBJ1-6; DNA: TGTGCCAGCTCACCGGACGGGGGGCTTTCACCCCTCCACTTT; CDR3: CASSPDGGLSPLHF
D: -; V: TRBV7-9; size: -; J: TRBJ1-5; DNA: TGTGCCAGCGAACCCCGGTCAGGAAGAGGCAATCAGCCCCAGCATTTT; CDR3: CASEPRSGRGNQPQHF
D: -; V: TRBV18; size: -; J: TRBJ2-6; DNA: TGTGCCAGCTCACTTTTCCCGATTAGCGCGCTCTCTGGGGCCAACGTCCTGACTTTC; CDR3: CASSLFPISALSGANVLTF
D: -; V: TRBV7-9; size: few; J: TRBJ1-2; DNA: TGTGCCAGCAGCTCCGTGACAGCTAACTATGGCTACACCTTC; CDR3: CASSSVTANYGYTF
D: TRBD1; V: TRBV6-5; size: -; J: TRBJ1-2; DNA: TGTGCCAGCAGTTCCGGGACAGGTTTGCGGAGGTATGGCTACACCTTC; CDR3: CASSSGTGLRRYGYTF
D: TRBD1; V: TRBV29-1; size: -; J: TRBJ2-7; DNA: TGCAGCGTTGTAAACAGGGGGAGCCCCTACGAGCAGTACTTC; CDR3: CSVVNRGSPYEQYF
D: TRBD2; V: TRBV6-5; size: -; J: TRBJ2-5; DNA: TGTGCCAGCAGTTCTCCTAGCGGGGGGGGTGAGACCCAGTACTTC; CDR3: CASSSPSGGGETQYF
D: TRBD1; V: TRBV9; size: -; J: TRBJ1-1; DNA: TGTGCCAGCAAACAACAGGGGACTTCTGAAGCTTTCTTT; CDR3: CASKQQGTSEAFF
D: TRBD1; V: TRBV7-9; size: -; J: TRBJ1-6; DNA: TGTGCCAGCAGCCGGGGACAGGTTAATTCACCCCTCCACTTT; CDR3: CASSRGQVNSPLHF
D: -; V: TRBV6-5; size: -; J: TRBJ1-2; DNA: TGTGCCAGCAGGTCGATTTCCGGGTCAAAATATGGCTACACCTTC; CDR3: CASRSISGSKYGYTF
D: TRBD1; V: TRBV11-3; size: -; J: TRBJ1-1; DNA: TGTGCCAGCAGCTTAGTGACAGGGGCGAAAAACACTGAAGCTTTCTTT; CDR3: CASSLVTGAKNTEAFF